The T cell receptor (beta chain) described here comes from a study of shared clonotypes between healthy human individuals. There were no recent acute infections or vaccinations among the donors, who were healthy HIV-negative adults. Trimming at V came to 0 bases and at J to 7 bases, leaving 8 bases not matched to a gene. The CDR3 has 16 residues. Per germline, CDR1 SGHRS and CDR2 YFSETQ. TCRdb's table, derived via immunoSEQ multiplex PCR, lists solely in-frame clones and lacks some. The sample holds approximately 640,000 clones, about 92% seen once. The material sequenced was memory CD8+ T cells from PBMCs. Documented subset: CD45RO+ cells pooled with CCR7-negative TemRA cells. The chain recombines TRBV5-1 with TRBJ2-2, with 8 positions matching TRBD1. This receptor was obtained from a man aged 18 to 29 in good health. Some clones in this sample may be carry-over from other donors' samples. DNA for the CDR3: TGCGCCAGCAGCTTGGACGGACAGGGAAGTTACGGGGAGCTGTTTTTT. Its translation: CASSLDGQGSYGELFF.